This T cell receptor beta chain is from a study of blood T cells in healthy people across ages. The use of a sample-barcoded 5' primer and a J-beta primer mix characterized a second PCR of roughly 6 to 11 cycles. Template switching added a 12-random-nucleotide identifier to every cDNA molecule. A minimum of 3 million CDR3-containing paired-end reads was obtained for each sample. TCRdb called the 5' RACE reads again in MiXCR, with one record for every CDR3 protein. The sample holds around 1.7 million distinct CDR3 sequences, over 25% seen once. General observations from the study: Researchers report that TCR beta diversity correlated strongly with naive T cell percentage. PBMCs went unsorted, and a conclusive naive versus antigen-experienced comparison was therefore prevented.

In this sample, this clonotype turned up once. Its cognate antigen is unknown. This sequence originates from a woman in her 30s in good health. Sequencing was done on a sample of blood.

The CDR3 protein is CASSSGMGGEYEQYF. The CDR3 DNA reads TGCGCCAGCAGCTCGGGAATGGGCGGGGAATACGAGCAGTACTTC. The chain carries TRBV5-1 and TRBJ2-4; D is perhaps TRBD2 (6 bases). The end of the DNA fits TRBJ2-7 better, so the J call may be wrong. Germline V lookup: CDR1 SGHRS, CDR2 YFSETQ. This CDR3 comprises 15 residues.